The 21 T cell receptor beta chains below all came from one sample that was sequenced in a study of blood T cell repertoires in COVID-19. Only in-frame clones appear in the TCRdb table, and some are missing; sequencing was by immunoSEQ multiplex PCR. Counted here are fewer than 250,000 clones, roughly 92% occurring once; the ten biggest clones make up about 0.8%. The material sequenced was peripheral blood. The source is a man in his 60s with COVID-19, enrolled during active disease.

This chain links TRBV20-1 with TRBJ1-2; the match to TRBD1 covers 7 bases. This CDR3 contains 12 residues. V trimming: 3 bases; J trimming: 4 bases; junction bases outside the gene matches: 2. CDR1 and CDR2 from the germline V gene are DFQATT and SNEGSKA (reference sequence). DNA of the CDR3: TGCAGTGCTAGTGGGACAGCCTATGGCTACACCTTC. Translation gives CSASGTAYGYTF.

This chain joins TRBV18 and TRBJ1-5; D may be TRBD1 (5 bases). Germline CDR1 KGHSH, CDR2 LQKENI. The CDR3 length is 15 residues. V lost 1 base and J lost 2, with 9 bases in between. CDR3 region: CASSPRSGRNQPQHF. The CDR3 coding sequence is TGTGCCAGCTCACCACGGTCAGGGCGCAATCAGCCCCAGCATTTT.

In DNA, the CDR3 is TGCGCCAGCAGCTTCGACCCCCGAGGGACTGAAGCTTTCTTT. It encodes CASSFDPRGTEAFF. The J gene is TRBJ1-1, the V gene TRBV5-1, with unresolved D. The V gene lost 2 bases and the J gene lost 5 bases, with 13 bases spanning the gap. CDR3 length: 14 amino acids. Germline V gene data show CDR1 as SGHRS and CDR2 as YFSETQ.

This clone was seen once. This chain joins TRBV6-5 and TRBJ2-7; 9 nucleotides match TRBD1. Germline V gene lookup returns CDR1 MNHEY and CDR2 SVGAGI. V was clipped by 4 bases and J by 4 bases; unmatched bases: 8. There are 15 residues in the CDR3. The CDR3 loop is CASSWNTGTGYEQYF. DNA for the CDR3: TGTGCCAGCAGTTGGAATACCGGGACAGGGTACGAGCAGTACTTC.

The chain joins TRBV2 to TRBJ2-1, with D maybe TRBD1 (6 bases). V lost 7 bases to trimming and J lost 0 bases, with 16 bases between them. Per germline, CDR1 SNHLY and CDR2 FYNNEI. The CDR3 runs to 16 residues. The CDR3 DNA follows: TGTGCCAGCACCGTACAGGGCTACAGCTCCTACAATGAGCAGTTCTTC. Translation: CASTVQGYSSYNEQFF.

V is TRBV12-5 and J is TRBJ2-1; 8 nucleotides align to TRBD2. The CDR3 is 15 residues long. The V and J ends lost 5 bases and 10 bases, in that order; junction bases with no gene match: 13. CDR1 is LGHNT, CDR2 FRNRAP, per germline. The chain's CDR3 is CASGLEAGVGGEQFF. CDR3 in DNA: TGTGCTAGTGGTCTTGAAGCGGGAGTGGGGGGAGAGCAGTTCTTC.

CDR3 in DNA: TGCGCCAGCAGCTTAGTCGGCGGGGGGGCCGGTGGGGCCAACGTCCTGACTTTC. Its translation is CASSLVGGGAGGANVLTF. The rearrangement links TRBV5-1 to TRBJ2-6; 9 nucleotides line up with TRBD2. The CDR3 runs 18 residues. V was pared by 2 bases and J by 3 bases, with 9 bases of the junction left unmatched. CDR1 is SGHRS, CDR2 YFSETQ, per germline.

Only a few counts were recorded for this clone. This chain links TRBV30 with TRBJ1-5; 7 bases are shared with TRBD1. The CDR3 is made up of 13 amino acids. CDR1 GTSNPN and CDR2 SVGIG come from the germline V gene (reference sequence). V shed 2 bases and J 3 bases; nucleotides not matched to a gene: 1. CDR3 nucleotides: TGTGCCTGGAGTACAGGGGACAATCAGCCCCAGCATTTT. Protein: CAWSTGDNQPQHF.

DNA of the CDR3: TGCGCCAGCAGTCAATCGAGGGGGCAGGGGCCCACAGATACGCAGTATTTT. It codes for CASSQSRGQGPTDTQYF. This chain connects TRBV23-1 to TRBJ2-3; 7 bases fit TRBD1. TRBV23-1 is placed among ORFs of uncertain function. V shed 0 bases, J shed 2 bases, and the junction held 8 bases outside the gene matches. There are 17 residues in the CDR3.

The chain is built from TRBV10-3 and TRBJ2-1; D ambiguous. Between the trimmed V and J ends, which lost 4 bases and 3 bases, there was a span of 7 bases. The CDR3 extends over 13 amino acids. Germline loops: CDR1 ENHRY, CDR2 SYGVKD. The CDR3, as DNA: TGTGCCATCAGTGTATTAGACTACAATGAGCAGTTCTTC. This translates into CAISVLDYNEQFF.

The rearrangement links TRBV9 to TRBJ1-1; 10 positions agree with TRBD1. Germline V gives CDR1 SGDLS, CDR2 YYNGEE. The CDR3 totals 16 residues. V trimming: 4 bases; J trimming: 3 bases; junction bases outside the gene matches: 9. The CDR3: CASSTGTGVLDTEAFF. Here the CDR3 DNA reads TGTGCCAGCAGCACAGGGACAGGGGTATTGGACACTGAAGCTTTCTTT.

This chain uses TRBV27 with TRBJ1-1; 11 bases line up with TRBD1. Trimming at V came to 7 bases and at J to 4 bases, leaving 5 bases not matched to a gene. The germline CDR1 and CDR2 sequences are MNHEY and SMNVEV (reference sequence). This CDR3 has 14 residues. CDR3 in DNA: TGTGCCAGCACCCGGACAGGGGGCGTCACTGAAGCTTTCTTT. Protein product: CASTRTGGVTEAFF.

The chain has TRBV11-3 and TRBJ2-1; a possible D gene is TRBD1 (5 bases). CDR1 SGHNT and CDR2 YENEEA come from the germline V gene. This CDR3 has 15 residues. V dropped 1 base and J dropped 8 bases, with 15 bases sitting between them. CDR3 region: CASSLGGQGVDEQFF. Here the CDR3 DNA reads TGTGCCAGCAGCTTAGGCGGTCAAGGGGTAGATGAGCAGTTCTTC.

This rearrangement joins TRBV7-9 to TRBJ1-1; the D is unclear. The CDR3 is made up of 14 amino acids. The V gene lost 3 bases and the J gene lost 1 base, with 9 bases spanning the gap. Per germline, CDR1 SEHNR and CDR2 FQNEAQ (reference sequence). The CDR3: CASSLVLANTEAFF. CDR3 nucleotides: TGTGCCAGCAGCTTGGTTTTGGCGAACACTGAAGCTTTCTTT.

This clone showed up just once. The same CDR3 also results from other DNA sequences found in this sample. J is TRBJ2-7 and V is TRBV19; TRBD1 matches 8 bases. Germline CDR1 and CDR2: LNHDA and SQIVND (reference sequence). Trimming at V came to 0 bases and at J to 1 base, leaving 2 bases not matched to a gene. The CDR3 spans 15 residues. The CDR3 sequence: CASSIDRGLSYEQYF. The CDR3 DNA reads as TGTGCCAGTAGTATAGACAGGGGGCTGTCCTACGAGCAGTACTTC.

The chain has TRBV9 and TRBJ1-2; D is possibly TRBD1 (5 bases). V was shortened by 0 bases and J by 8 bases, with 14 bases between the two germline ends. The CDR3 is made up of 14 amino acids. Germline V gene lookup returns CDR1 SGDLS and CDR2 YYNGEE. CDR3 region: CASSVGAQDRGYTF. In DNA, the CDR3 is TGTGCCAGCAGCGTAGGAGCACAGGATCGGGGCTACACCTTC.

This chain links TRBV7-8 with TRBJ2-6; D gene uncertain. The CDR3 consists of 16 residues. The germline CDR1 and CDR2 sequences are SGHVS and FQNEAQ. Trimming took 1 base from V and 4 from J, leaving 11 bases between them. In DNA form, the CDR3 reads TGTGCCAGCAGCTTAGAGAGACATACCGGGGCCAACGTCCTGACTTTC. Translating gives CASSLERHTGANVLTF.

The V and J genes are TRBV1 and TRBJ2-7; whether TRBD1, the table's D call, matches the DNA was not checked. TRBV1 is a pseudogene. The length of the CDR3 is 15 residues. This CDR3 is CTSSQGFRGSYEQYF. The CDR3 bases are TGCACCAGCAGCCAGGGATTCAGGGGCTCCTACGAGCAGTACTTC.

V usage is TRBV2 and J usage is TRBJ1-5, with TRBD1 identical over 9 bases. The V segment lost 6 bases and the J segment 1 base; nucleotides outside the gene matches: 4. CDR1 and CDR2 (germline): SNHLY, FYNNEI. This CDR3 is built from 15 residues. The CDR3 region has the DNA TGTGCCAGCAGGGGACAGGGCTCGAGCAATCAGCCCCAGCATTTT. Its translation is CASRGQGSSNQPQHF.

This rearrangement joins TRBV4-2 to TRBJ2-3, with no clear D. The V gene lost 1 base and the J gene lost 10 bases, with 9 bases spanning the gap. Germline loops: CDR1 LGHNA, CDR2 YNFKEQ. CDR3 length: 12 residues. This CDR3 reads CASSQAPEAQYF. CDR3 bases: TGTGCCAGCAGCCAAGCCCCAGAGGCGCAGTATTTT.

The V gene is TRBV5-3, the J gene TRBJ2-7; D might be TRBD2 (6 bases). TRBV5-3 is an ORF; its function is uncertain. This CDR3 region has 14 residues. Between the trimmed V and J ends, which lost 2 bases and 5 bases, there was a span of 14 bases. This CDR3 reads CARSFKAGRDEQYF. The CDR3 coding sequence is TGTGCCAGAAGCTTCAAGGCGGGGCGGGACGAGCAGTACTTC.